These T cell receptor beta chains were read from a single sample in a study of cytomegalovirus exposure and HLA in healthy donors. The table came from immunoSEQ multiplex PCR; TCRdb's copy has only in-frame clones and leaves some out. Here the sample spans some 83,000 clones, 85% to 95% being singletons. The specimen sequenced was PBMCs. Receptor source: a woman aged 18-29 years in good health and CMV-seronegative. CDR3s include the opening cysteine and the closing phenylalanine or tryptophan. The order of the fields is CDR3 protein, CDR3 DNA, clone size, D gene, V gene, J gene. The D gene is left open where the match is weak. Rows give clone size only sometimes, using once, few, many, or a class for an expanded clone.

CDR3 protein: CASSEGGTGDINYGYTF
CDR3 DNA: TGTGCCAGCAGTGAAGGAGGCACAGGGGATATTAACTATGGCTACACCTTC
clone size: -
D gene: TRBD1
V gene: TRBV6-1
J gene: TRBJ1-2

CDR3 protein: CASRLAGGLNEQFF
CDR3 DNA: TGTGCCAGCAGACTAGCGGGAGGTCTTAATGAGCAGTTCTTC
clone size: -
D gene: TRBD2
V gene: TRBV27
J gene: TRBJ2-1

CDR3 protein: CSVDSSNTGELFF
CDR3 DNA: TGCAGCGTGGACAGTTCGAACACCGGGGAGCTGTTTTTT
clone size: few
D gene: -
V gene: TRBV29-1
J gene: TRBJ2-2

CDR3 protein: CASSLVGSNTDTQYF
CDR3 DNA: TGTGCCAGCAGCTTAGTGGGCAGTAACACAGATACGCAGTATTTT
clone size: -
D gene: -
V gene: TRBV11-2
J gene: TRBJ2-3

CDR3 protein: CASSSGQRDNSPLHF
CDR3 DNA: TGTGCCAGCAGCTCGGGACAGCGAGATAATTCACCCCTCCACTTT
clone size: -
D gene: TRBD1
V gene: TRBV27
J gene: TRBJ1-6

CDR3 protein: CASSEELGQGISGYTF
CDR3 DNA: TGTGCCAGCAGTGAAGAATTGGGACAGGGGATTTCTGGCTACACCTTC
clone size: -
D gene: TRBD1
V gene: TRBV6-1
J gene: TRBJ1-2

CDR3 protein: CASSETGGHEQYF
CDR3 DNA: TGTGCCAGCAGCGAAACAGGGGGCCACGAGCAGTACTTC
clone size: -
D gene: TRBD1
V gene: TRBV11-3
J gene: TRBJ2-7

CDR3 protein: CASRQTGTGLLYEQYF
CDR3 DNA: TGTGCCAGCAGGCAAACCGGGACAGGCCTACTCTACGAGCAGTACTTC
clone size: -
D gene: TRBD1
V gene: TRBV11-2
J gene: TRBJ2-7

CDR3 protein: CASSHWDTTYEQYF
CDR3 DNA: TGTGCCAGCAGTCATTGGGACACTACCTACGAGCAGTACTTC
clone size: -
D gene: -
V gene: TRBV28
J gene: TRBJ2-7

CDR3 protein: CASSLALGGYNEQFF
CDR3 DNA: TGTGCCAGCAGCTTAGCGTTGGGGGGCTACAATGAGCAGTTCTTC
clone size: -
D gene: -
V gene: TRBV7-9
J gene: TRBJ2-1

CDR3 protein: CATSGMGNTEAFF
CDR3 DNA: TGCGCCACTTCGGGGATGGGGAACACTGAAGCTTTCTTT
clone size: -
D gene: -
V gene: TRBV4-1
J gene: TRBJ1-1

CDR3 protein: CASSSGQGVGAFF
CDR3 DNA: TGCGCCAGCAGCTCGGGACAGGGGGTTGGTGCTTTCTTT
clone size: -
D gene: TRBD1
V gene: TRBV5-1
J gene: TRBJ1-1

CDR3 protein: CASSHPSGLLYNEQFF
CDR3 DNA: TGTGCCAGCAGTCACCCTAGCGGGCTACTGTACAATGAGCAGTTCTTC
clone size: -
D gene: TRBD2
V gene: TRBV14
J gene: TRBJ2-1

CDR3 protein: CASSFWPDKPYGYTF
CDR3 DNA: TGTGCCAGCAGTTTTTGGCCCGACAAACCCTATGGCTACACCTTC
clone size: once
D gene: -
V gene: TRBV27
J gene: TRBJ1-2

CDR3 protein: CASSFGTSSPNEQFF
CDR3 DNA: TGTGCCAGCAGTTTCGGGACTAGCTCCCCCAATGAGCAGTTCTTC
clone size: -
D gene: TRBD2
V gene: TRBV27
J gene: TRBJ2-1

CDR3 protein: CASSLGLAGVGRETQYF
CDR3 DNA: TGTGCCAGCAGCTTGGGACTAGCGGGAGTGGGGAGAGAGACCCAGTACTTC
clone size: -
D gene: TRBD2
V gene: TRBV7-6
J gene: TRBJ2-5

CDR3 protein: CAWTGQGNQPQHF
CDR3 DNA: TGTGCCTGGACAGGGCAAGGCAATCAGCCCCAGCATTTT
clone size: -
D gene: -
V gene: TRBV30
J gene: TRBJ1-5

CDR3 protein: CASSPMTGTGRNEQFF
CDR3 DNA: TGTGCCAGCTCACCGATGACCGGGACAGGGCGCAATGAGCAGTTCTTC
clone size: -
D gene: TRBD1
V gene: TRBV18
J gene: TRBJ2-1

CDR3 protein: CASSEGTGTEAFF
CDR3 DNA: TGTGCCAGCAGCGAAGGTACGGGCACTGAAGCTTTCTTT
clone size: -
D gene: -
V gene: TRBV7-3
J gene: TRBJ1-1

CDR3 protein: CASSKAGTSGATYEQYF
CDR3 DNA: TGTGCCAGCAGCAAAGCAGGCACTAGCGGGGCAACCTACGAGCAGTACTTC
clone size: -
D gene: -
V gene: TRBV21-1
J gene: TRBJ2-7

CDR3 protein: CASSLWAGRTNNEQFF
CDR3 DNA: TGTGCCAGCAGTTTATGGGCAGGTAGAACGAACAATGAGCAGTTCTTC
clone size: -
D gene: -
V gene: TRBV28
J gene: TRBJ2-1

CDR3 protein: CAISGGQGPYEQYF
CDR3 DNA: TGTGCCATCAGTGGTGGACAGGGCCCCTACGAGCAGTACTTC
clone size: -
D gene: TRBD1
V gene: TRBV10-3
J gene: TRBJ2-7

CDR3 protein: CASRPPQGGDTEAFF
CDR3 DNA: TGTGCCAGCAGGCCCCCTCAGGGGGGCGACACTGAAGCTTTCTTT
clone size: -
D gene: TRBD1
V gene: TRBV6-6
J gene: TRBJ1-1

CDR3 protein: CASSPKTGSAETQYF
CDR3 DNA: TGTGCCAGCTCACCCAAGACAGGGTCCGCGGAGACCCAGTACTTC
clone size: -
D gene: TRBD1
V gene: TRBV18
J gene: TRBJ2-5

CDR3 protein: CAWIFGGAHNEQFF
CDR3 DNA: TGTGCCTGGATATTTGGGGGGGCGCACAATGAGCAGTTCTTC
clone size: -
D gene: -
V gene: TRBV30
J gene: TRBJ2-1

CDR3 protein: CASSLAREGVIEQYF
CDR3 DNA: TGCGCCAGCAGCTTGGCCAGGGAGGGGGTGATCGAGCAGTACTTC
clone size: -
D gene: -
V gene: TRBV5-1
J gene: TRBJ2-7

CDR3 protein: CASSLTGQGNQFF
CDR3 DNA: TGTGCCAGCAGCTTGACGGGACAGGGCAACCAGTTCTTC
clone size: -
D gene: TRBD1
V gene: TRBV7-3
J gene: TRBJ2-1

CDR3 protein: CAISGAGSSTDTQYF
CDR3 DNA: TGTGCCATCAGTGGAGCGGGGTCTAGCACAGATACGCAGTATTTT
clone size: -
D gene: TRBD2
V gene: TRBV10-3
J gene: TRBJ2-3

CDR3 protein: CASSLSLQGETEAFF
CDR3 DNA: TGTGCCAGCAGCCTATCCCTTCAGGGGGAAACTGAAGCTTTCTTT
clone size: -
D gene: TRBD1
V gene: TRBV27
J gene: TRBJ1-1

CDR3 protein: CASSIGGGSANEKLFF
CDR3 DNA: TGTGCCAGTAGTATAGGCGGCGGGAGTGCTAATGAAAAACTGTTTTTT
clone size: -
D gene: -
V gene: TRBV19
J gene: TRBJ1-4

CDR3 protein: CATAQGGYQPQHF
CDR3 DNA: TGTGCCACCGCCCAGGGAGGGTATCAGCCCCAGCATTTT
clone size: -
D gene: -
V gene: TRBV27
J gene: TRBJ1-5